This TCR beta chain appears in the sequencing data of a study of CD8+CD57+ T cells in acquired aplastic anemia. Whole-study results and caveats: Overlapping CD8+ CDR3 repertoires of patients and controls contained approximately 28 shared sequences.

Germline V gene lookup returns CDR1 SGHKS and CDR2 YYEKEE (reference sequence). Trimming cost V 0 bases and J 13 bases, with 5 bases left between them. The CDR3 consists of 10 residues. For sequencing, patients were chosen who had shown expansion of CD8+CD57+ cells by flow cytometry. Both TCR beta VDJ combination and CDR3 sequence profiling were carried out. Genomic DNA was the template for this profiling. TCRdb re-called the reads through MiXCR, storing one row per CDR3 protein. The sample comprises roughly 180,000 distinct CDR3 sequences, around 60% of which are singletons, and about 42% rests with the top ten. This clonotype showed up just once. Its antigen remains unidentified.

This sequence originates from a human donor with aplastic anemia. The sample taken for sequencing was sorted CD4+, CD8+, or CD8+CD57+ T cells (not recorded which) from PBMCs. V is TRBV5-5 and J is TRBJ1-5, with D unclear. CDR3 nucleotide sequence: TGTGCCAGCAGCTTGGAAAGACAGCATTTT. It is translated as CASSLERQHF.